The rows below give T cell receptor beta chains drawn from one sample of a study of glioma-infiltrating T cells after dendritic cell vaccination. Clones were read by immunoSEQ multiplex PCR, and TCRdb kept only the in-frame ones, dropping some. This sample has fewer than 110,000 clones, with roughly 81% found just once. This specimen was blood, taken before dendritic cell vaccination. The origin of the receptors is a human donor with glioblastoma. Each CDR3 is given with its conserved first and last residue. A D gene is named only where the DNA matches it firmly. The listing skips clone size in some rows; elsewhere it reads once, few, many or a size class.

J gene: TRBJ1-3; V gene: TRBV7-3; D gene: NA; clone size: NA; CDR3 DNA: TGTGCCAGCAGCTTAAGGCCGATAGACAGCGTATACTCTGGAAACACCATATATTTT; CDR3 protein: CASSLRPIDSVYSGNTIYF
J gene: TRBJ1-2; V gene: TRBV5-1; D gene: NA; clone size: NA; CDR3 DNA: TGCGCCAGCAGCCCCACTTTCGGACGGGGGGCATATGGCTACACCTTC; CDR3 protein: CASSPTFGRGAYGYTF
J gene: TRBJ2-1; V gene: TRBV11-3; D gene: NA; clone size: NA; CDR3 DNA: TGTGCCAGCAGCTCTTCGTTTACGGGGGGCGACAATGAGCAGTTCTTC; CDR3 protein: CASSSSFTGGDNEQFF
J gene: TRBJ1-2; V gene: TRBV11-3; D gene: NA; clone size: few; CDR3 DNA: TGTGCCAGCAGCTTAAACAACAGGGCTGCCTATGGCTACACCTTC; CDR3 protein: CASSLNNRAAYGYTF
J gene: TRBJ2-2; V gene: TRBV11-3; D gene: NA; clone size: NA; CDR3 DNA: TGTGCCAGCACCTCGTCGCGGGACGGAGGACCCGGGGAGCTGTTTTTT; CDR3 protein: CASTSSRDGGPGELFF
J gene: TRBJ2-1; V gene: TRBV7-2; D gene: TRBD2; clone size: NA; CDR3 DNA: TGTGCCAGCAGCTTACAGGGTAGCGGGGGCGAGCAGTTCTTC; CDR3 protein: CASSLQGSGGEQFF
J gene: TRBJ2-5; V gene: TRBV2; D gene: TRBD2; clone size: once; CDR3 DNA: TGTGCCAGCAGTGAGAGGGCTAGCGGGGTACAAGAGACCCAGTACTTC; CDR3 protein: CASSERASGVQETQYF
J gene: TRBJ2-5; V gene: TRBV2; D gene: TRBD2; clone size: few; CDR3 DNA: TGTGCCAGCAGTCGGGCGGGGGGCCAGAAAGAGACCCAGTACTTC; CDR3 protein: CASSRAGGQKETQYF
J gene: TRBJ1-6; V gene: TRBV11-2; D gene: NA; clone size: NA; CDR3 DNA: TGTGCCAGCAGCTTATGGGGGGGCTCCTATAATTCACCCCTCCACTTT; CDR3 protein: CASSLWGGSYNSPLHF
J gene: TRBJ1-4; V gene: TRBV19; D gene: NA; clone size: few; CDR3 DNA: TGTGCCAGTAGTATTCTTGCAACTAATGAAAAACTGTTTTTT; CDR3 protein: CASSILATNEKLFF
J gene: TRBJ2-7; V gene: TRBV6-1; D gene: TRBD1; clone size: NA; CDR3 DNA: TGTGCCAGCAGTAAGGACAGGGTCTACGAGCAGTACTTC; CDR3 protein: CASSKDRVYEQYF
J gene: TRBJ1-4; V gene: TRBV25-1; D gene: TRBD1; clone size: few; CDR3 DNA: TGTGCCAGCAGTAGGGGGACAGCTAATGAAAAACTGTTTTTT; CDR3 protein: CASSRGTANEKLFF
J gene: TRBJ2-1; V gene: TRBV7-2; D gene: TRBD2; clone size: NA; CDR3 DNA: TGTGCCAGCAGCTTAGGACTAGCGGGGGGCATAGAGCAGTTCTTC; CDR3 protein: CASSLGLAGGIEQFF
J gene: TRBJ2-3; V gene: TRBV27; D gene: TRBD1; clone size: NA; CDR3 DNA: TGTGCCAGCAGTTTGCCGACAGGGGGCGCGGGCACAGATACGCAGTATTTT; CDR3 protein: CASSLPTGGAGTDTQYF
J gene: TRBJ1-1; V gene: TRBV30; D gene: NA; clone size: NA; CDR3 DNA: TGTGCCTGGGGGGGCTGGGGCCGTAACACTGAAGCTTTCTTT; CDR3 protein: CAWGGWGRNTEAFF
J gene: TRBJ2-7; V gene: TRBV29-1; D gene: NA; clone size: NA; CDR3 DNA: TGCAGCGTTGGTGGCCGGGGAAGCTACGAGCAGTACTTC; CDR3 protein: CSVGGRGSYEQYF
J gene: TRBJ1-1; V gene: TRBV19; D gene: NA; clone size: NA; CDR3 DNA: TGTGCCAGTAGGGGACAGAACACTGAAGCTTTCTTT; CDR3 protein: CASRGQNTEAFF
J gene: TRBJ2-3; V gene: TRBV5-6; D gene: TRBD1; clone size: NA; CDR3 DNA: TGTGCCAGCAGCATTACAGGGGTCCCTGGGGATACGCAGTATTTT; CDR3 protein: CASSITGVPGDTQYF
J gene: TRBJ2-5; V gene: TRBV11-2; D gene: TRBD2; clone size: few; CDR3 DNA: TGTGCCAGCAGAGGACTAGAAGAGACCCAGTACTTC; CDR3 protein: CASRGLEETQYF
J gene: TRBJ2-3; V gene: TRBV11-2; D gene: TRBD2; clone size: NA; CDR3 DNA: TGTGCCAGCAGCTTTATGGCGGGGGGGGGAGATACGCAGTATTTT; CDR3 protein: CASSFMAGGGDTQYF
J gene: TRBJ1-2; V gene: TRBV29-1; D gene: TRBD1; clone size: NA; CDR3 DNA: TGCAGCGTTGCCATTCCAGGGGGAGAGTATGGCTACACCTTC; CDR3 protein: CSVAIPGGEYGYTF
J gene: TRBJ1-1; V gene: TRBV14; D gene: NA; clone size: NA; CDR3 DNA: TGTGCCAGCAGCTCCTCCTTCATGGAGGCCACTGAAGCTTTCTTT; CDR3 protein: CASSSSFMEATEAFF
J gene: TRBJ2-3; V gene: TRBV28; D gene: NA; clone size: NA; CDR3 DNA: TGTGCCAGCAGCATTAGCCAAGATACGCAGTATTTT; CDR3 protein: CASSISQDTQYF
J gene: TRBJ1-1; V gene: TRBV27; D gene: TRBD1; clone size: once; CDR3 DNA: TGTGCCAGCAGCCGACAGGGTTGGAATGAAGCTTTCTTT; CDR3 protein: CASSRQGWNEAFF
J gene: TRBJ1-1; V gene: TRBV7-9; D gene: NA; clone size: NA; CDR3 DNA: TGTGCCAGCAGTTCAGAAGGGGGGAACACTGAAGCTTTCTTT; CDR3 protein: CASSSEGGNTEAFF
J gene: TRBJ1-1; V gene: TRBV19; D gene: NA; clone size: few; CDR3 DNA: TGTGCCAGTAGTATAGGGGGCTCGGCTGAAGCTTTCTTT; CDR3 protein: CASSIGGSAEAFF
J gene: TRBJ1-2; V gene: TRBV6-6; D gene: NA; clone size: NA; CDR3 DNA: TGTGCCAGCAGTTACCCGTTGGTCGGTTATGGCTACACCTTC; CDR3 protein: CASSYPLVGYGYTF
J gene: TRBJ2-2; V gene: TRBV7-2; D gene: TRBD2; clone size: NA; CDR3 DNA: TGTGCCAGCAGCTTCCTAGCGGGGGGTTCCAGCGGGGAGCTGTTTTTT; CDR3 protein: CASSFLAGGSSGELFF